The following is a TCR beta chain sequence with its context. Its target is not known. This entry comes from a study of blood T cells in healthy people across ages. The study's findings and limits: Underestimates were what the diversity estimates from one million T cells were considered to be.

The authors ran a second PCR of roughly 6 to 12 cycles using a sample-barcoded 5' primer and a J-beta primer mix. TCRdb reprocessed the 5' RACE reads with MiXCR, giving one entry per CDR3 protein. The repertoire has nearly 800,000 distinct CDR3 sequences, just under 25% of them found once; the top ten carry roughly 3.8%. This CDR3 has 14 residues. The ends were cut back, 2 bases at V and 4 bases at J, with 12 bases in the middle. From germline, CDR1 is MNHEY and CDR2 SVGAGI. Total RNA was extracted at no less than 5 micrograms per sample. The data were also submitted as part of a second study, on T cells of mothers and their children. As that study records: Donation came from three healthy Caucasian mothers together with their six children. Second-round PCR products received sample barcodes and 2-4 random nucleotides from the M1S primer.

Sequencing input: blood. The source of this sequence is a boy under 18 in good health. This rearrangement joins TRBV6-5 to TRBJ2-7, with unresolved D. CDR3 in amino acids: CASSYRTETYEQYF. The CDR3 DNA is TGTGCCAGCAGTTACCGGACGGAGACATACGAGCAGTACTTC.